This T cell receptor (beta chain) was identified in a study of long-term antiretroviral therapy in people with HIV. Whole-study results and caveats: In the period from the mid-2000s to the late 2010s, blood was collected, possibly under older ART regimens. Despite increasing after ART, diversity remained lower than that of transplant donor controls. Narrower CDR3 length ranges marked HIV repertoires relative to controls.

Survey-level immunoSEQ v3.0 assays were run. Assay: immunoSEQ multiplex PCR; the TCRdb copy retains only in-frame clones and omits some. The sample has over 40,000 clones, about 94% seen once. The table lists this clone with a few counts. Its antigen is not identified. In each sample, about 0.9-10 million cryopreserved PBMC were present before DNA extraction. The TCR was taken from a man aged 25 to 40 with HIV. This specimen consisted of unsorted PBMCs, obtained 9 to 9.5 years after starting antiretroviral therapy.

The CDR3 spells CASSDQTSGDYNEQFF. CDR3 coding DNA: TGTGCCAGCAGTGATCAGACTAGCGGGGACTACAATGAGCAGTTCTTC. The rearrangement uses TRBV6-4 and TRBJ2-1, with 11 bases that match TRBD2. Germline CDR1 is MRHNA and CDR2 is SNTAGT. This CDR3 is built from 16 residues. With 3 bases clipped from V and 3 bases from J, the junction kept 4 bases outside the gene matches.